This T cell receptor beta chain stems from a study of shared clonotypes between healthy human individuals. V gave up 6 bases and J gave up 2 bases, with 16 bases separating them. This CDR3 has 15 amino acids. Looked up from germline, CDR1 is MNHEY and CDR2 is SVGAGI. Deep was the level at which the assay was run. Genomic DNA per cell subset filled all wells of several immunoSEQ plates. Clones were sequenced by immunoSEQ multiplex PCR, and TCRdb holds only the in-frame ones, with some missing. Among about 480,000 clones listed, nearly 80% were seen once. This chain links TRBV6-5 with TRBJ1-2, with TRBD1 as a possible D gene (6 bases). Input material: PBMCs. The receptor was isolated from a woman aged 40 to 55 in good health. Some clones in this sample may be carry-over from other donors' samples. The CDR3 coding sequence is TGTGCCAGCAGAGACAGGAAAGGGGCGAACTATGGCTACACCTTC. Translation gives CASRDRKGANYGYTF.